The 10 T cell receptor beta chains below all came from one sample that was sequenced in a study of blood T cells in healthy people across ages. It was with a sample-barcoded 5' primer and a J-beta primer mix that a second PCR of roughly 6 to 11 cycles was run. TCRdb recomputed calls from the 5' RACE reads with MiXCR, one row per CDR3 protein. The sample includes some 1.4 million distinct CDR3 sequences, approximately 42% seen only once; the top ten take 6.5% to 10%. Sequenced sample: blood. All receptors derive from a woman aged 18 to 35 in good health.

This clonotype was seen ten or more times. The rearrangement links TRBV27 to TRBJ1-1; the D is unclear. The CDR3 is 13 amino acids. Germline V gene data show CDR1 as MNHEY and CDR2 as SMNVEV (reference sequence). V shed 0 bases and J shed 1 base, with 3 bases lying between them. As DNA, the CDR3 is TGTGCCAGCAGTTTATCCGCGAACACTGAAGCTTTCTTT. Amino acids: CASSLSANTEAFF.

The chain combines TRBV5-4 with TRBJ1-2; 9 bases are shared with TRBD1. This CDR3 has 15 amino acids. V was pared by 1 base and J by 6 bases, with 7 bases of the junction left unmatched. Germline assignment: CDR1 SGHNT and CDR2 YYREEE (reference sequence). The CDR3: CASSLPGQGENGYTF. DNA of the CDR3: TGTGCCAGCAGCTTGCCGGGACAGGGAGAGAATGGCTACACCTTC.

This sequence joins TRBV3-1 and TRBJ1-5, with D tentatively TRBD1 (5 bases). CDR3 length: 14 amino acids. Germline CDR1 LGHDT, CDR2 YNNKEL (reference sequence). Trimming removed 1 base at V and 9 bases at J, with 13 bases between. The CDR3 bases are TGTGCCAGCAGCCAAGCCGGGGGGAGAGGGCCCCAGCATTTT. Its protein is CASSQAGGRGPQHF.

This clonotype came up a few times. Here the CDR3 DNA reads TGTGCCAGCAGCCCAATCTTGGCGGGGGTTAACACAGATACGCAGTATTTT. Its protein is CASSPILAGVNTDTQYF. The rearrangement uses TRBV7-9 and TRBJ2-3, with 7 bases aligning to TRBD2. V lost 5 bases, J lost 2 bases, and 13 bases stayed unmatched. CDR1 SEHNR and CDR2 FQNEAQ come from the germline V gene (reference sequence). The CDR3 is made up of 17 amino acids. Filled out from reference TRBV7-9 and TRBJ2-3, the complete variable domain reads DTGVSQNPRHKITKRGQNVTFRCDPISEHNRLYWYRQTLGQGPEFLTYFQNEAQLEKSRLLSDRFSAERPKGSFSTLEIQRTEQGDSAMYLCASSPILAGVNTDTQYFGPGTRLTVL.

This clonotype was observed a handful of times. CDR3 in DNA: TGCGCCAGCAGCCAAGATTTTCCCGGCGGGAAGGAGACCCAGTACTTC. Residues: CASSQDFPGGKETQYF. V and J are TRBV4-1 and TRBJ2-5, with D possibly matching TRBD2 (6 bases). V was clipped by 0 bases and J by 5 bases, with 16 bases between them. This CDR3 region has 16 residues. Germline CDR1 reads MGHRA; CDR2 reads YSYEKL.

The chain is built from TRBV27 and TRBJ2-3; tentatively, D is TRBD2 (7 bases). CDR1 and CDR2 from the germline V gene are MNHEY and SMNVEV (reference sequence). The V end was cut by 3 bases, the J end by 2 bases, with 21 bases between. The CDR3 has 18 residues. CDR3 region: CASSFGGGRPLVTDTQYF. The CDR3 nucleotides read TGTGCCAGCAGTTTTGGGGGGGGGCGCCCCTTGGTCACAGATACGCAGTATTTT.

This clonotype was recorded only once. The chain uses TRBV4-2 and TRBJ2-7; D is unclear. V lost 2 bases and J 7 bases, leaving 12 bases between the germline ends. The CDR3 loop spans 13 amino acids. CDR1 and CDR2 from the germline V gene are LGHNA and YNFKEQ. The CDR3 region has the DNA TGTGCCAGCAGCCAATACCGCCTCGATGAGCAGTACTTC. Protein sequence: CASSQYRLDEQYF.

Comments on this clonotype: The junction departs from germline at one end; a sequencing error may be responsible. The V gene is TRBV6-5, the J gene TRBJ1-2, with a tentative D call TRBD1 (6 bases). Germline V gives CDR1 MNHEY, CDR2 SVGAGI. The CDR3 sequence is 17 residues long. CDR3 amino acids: CASSYGGRGWIVYGCTF. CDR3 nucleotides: TGTGCCAGCAGTTACGGGGGCAGGGGCTGGATTGTATATGGCTGCACCTTC.

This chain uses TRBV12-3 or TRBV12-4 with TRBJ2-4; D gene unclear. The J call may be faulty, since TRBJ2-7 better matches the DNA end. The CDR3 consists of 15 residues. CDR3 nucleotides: TGTGCCAGCAGTTTAGATTTGGCTACCGTCTACGAGCAGTACTTC. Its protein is CASSLDLATVYEQYF.

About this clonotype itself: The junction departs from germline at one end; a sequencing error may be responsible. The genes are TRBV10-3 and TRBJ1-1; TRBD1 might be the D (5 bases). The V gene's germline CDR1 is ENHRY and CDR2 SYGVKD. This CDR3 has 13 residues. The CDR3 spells CAIGQGTDTGAFF. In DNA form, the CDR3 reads TGTGCCATCGGCCAGGGAACGGACACTGGAGCTTTCTTT.